The rows below give T cell receptor beta chains drawn from one sample of a study of shared clonotypes between healthy human individuals. Repertoires were generated with immunoSEQ multiplex PCR, while TCRdb's copy carries only in-frame clones and drops some. The sample carries 2 million to 2.5 million clones, about 94% recorded once. Sequenced: naive CD4+ T cells sorted from blood. Source of these receptors: a man aged 18 to 30 in good health. Each CDR3 is given with its conserved first and last residue. Fields, in order: clone size, D gene, V gene, J gene, CDR3 length, CDR3 protein, CDR3 DNA. The D gene is left open where the match is weak. Clone size is stated in some rows and not others, as once, few, many or a class when expanded.

clone size: .; D gene: .; V gene: TRBV6-5; J gene: TRBJ2-7; CDR3 length: 15; CDR3 protein: CASSYGLGASYEQYF; CDR3 DNA: TGTGCCAGCAGTTACGGACTGGGGGCCTCCTACGAGCAGTACTTC
clone size: .; D gene: .; V gene: TRBV18; J gene: TRBJ1-2; CDR3 length: 15; CDR3 protein: CASSPPVWGADGYTF; CDR3 DNA: TGTGCCAGCTCACCACCGGTTTGGGGGGCAGATGGCTACACCTTC
clone size: .; D gene: .; V gene: TRBV11-2; J gene: TRBJ2-5; CDR3 length: 15; CDR3 protein: CASSLYGRFEETQYF; CDR3 DNA: TGTGCCAGCAGCTTATACGGGAGATTTGAAGAGACCCAGTACTTC
clone size: .; D gene: .; V gene: TRBV11-2; J gene: TRBJ2-7; CDR3 length: 14; CDR3 protein: CASSLMIGTENPLF; CDR3 DNA: TGTGCCAGCAGCCTTATGATCGGGACGGAGAACCCACTCTTC
clone size: .; D gene: .; V gene: TRBV5-1; J gene: TRBJ2-2; CDR3 length: 13; CDR3 protein: CASSLDITGELFF; CDR3 DNA: TGCGCCAGCAGCTTGGACATCACCGGGGAGCTGTTTTTT
clone size: .; D gene: .; V gene: TRBV6-4; J gene: TRBJ1-2; CDR3 length: 13; CDR3 protein: CASSLERGYGYTF; CDR3 DNA: TGTGCCAGCAGTCTAGAGAGGGGCTATGGCTACACCTTC
clone size: .; D gene: .; V gene: TRBV5-6; J gene: TRBJ2-5; CDR3 length: 15; CDR3 protein: CASSLERAARETQYF; CDR3 DNA: TGTGCCAGCAGCTTGGAGCGGGCCGCCCGGGAGACCCAGTACTTC
clone size: .; D gene: .; V gene: TRBV2; J gene: TRBJ2-3; CDR3 length: 14; CDR3 protein: CASSEWSAVDTQYF; CDR3 DNA: TGTGCCAGCAGTGAATGGTCAGCGGTAGATACGCAGTATTTT
clone size: .; D gene: .; V gene: TRBV20-1; J gene: TRBJ1-1; CDR3 length: 11; CDR3 protein: CSACLNTEAFF; CDR3 DNA: TGCAGTGCTTGCCTTAACACTGAAGCTTTCTTT
clone size: once; D gene: .; V gene: TRBV18; J gene: TRBJ1-2; CDR3 length: 14; CDR3 protein: CASSPYREDYGYTF; CDR3 DNA: TGTGCCAGCTCACCGTACAGGGAAGACTATGGCTACACCTTC
clone size: .; D gene: .; V gene: TRBV11-3; J gene: TRBJ2-1; CDR3 length: 16; CDR3 protein: CASSAGTLALGDEQFF; CDR3 DNA: TGTGCCAGCAGCGCAGGGACTTTGGCCCTAGGCGATGAGCAGTTCTTC
clone size: .; D gene: TRBD1; V gene: TRBV5-1; J gene: TRBJ1-1; CDR3 length: 16; CDR3 protein: CASSQRTGSIDAEAFF; CDR3 DNA: TGCGCCAGCAGCCAGAGGACAGGGAGTATTGACGCTGAAGCTTTCTTT
clone size: .; D gene: TRBD2; V gene: TRBV6-6; J gene: TRBJ2-1; CDR3 length: 15; CDR3 protein: CASSYGGRITDEQFF; CDR3 DNA: TGTGCCAGCAGTTACGGCGGGAGAATTACGGATGAGCAGTTCTTC
clone size: .; D gene: .; V gene: TRBV5-4; J gene: TRBJ2-1; CDR3 length: 14; CDR3 protein: CASTRDSSYNEQFF; CDR3 DNA: TGTGCCAGCACCCGTGACAGCTCCTACAATGAGCAGTTCTTC
clone size: .; D gene: TRBD2; V gene: TRBV11-3; J gene: TRBJ2-3; CDR3 length: 18; CDR3 protein: CASSLGLAGTGGTDTQYF; CDR3 DNA: TGTGCCAGCAGCCTGGGACTAGCGGGCACCGGAGGCACAGATACGCAGTATTTT
clone size: once; D gene: .; V gene: TRBV7-9; J gene: TRBJ2-1; CDR3 length: 15; CDR3 protein: CASSLVPSNNNEQFF; CDR3 DNA: TGTGCCAGCAGCTTAGTTCCGAGCAACAACAATGAGCAGTTCTTC
clone size: .; D gene: .; V gene: TRBV11-2; J gene: TRBJ2-7; CDR3 length: 14; CDR3 protein: CASSLTSRSYEQYF; CDR3 DNA: TGTGCCAGCAGCTTGACTAGTAGGTCCTACGAGCAGTACTTC
clone size: .; D gene: TRBD1; V gene: TRBV6-6; J gene: TRBJ1-4; CDR3 length: 16; CDR3 protein: CASSRPGQGADEKLFF; CDR3 DNA: TGTGCCAGCAGTCGGCCGGGACAGGGGGCTGATGAAAAACTGTTTTTT
clone size: .; D gene: .; V gene: TRBV14; J gene: TRBJ1-5; CDR3 length: 12; CDR3 protein: CASSSGGQPQHF; CDR3 DNA: TGTGCCAGCAGCTCAGGTGGTCAGCCCCAGCATTTT
clone size: .; D gene: .; V gene: TRBV6-6; J gene: TRBJ2-3; CDR3 length: 16; CDR3 protein: CASSYSVGRYTDTQYF; CDR3 DNA: TGTGCCAGCAGTTACTCGGTTGGAAGGTACACAGATACGCAGTATTTT
clone size: .; D gene: .; V gene: TRBV14; J gene: TRBJ1-1; CDR3 length: 15; CDR3 protein: CASSLPGQTNTEAFF; CDR3 DNA: TGTGCCAGCAGCCTCCCGGGACAAACGAACACTGAAGCTTTCTTT
clone size: once; D gene: .; V gene: TRBV5-1; J gene: TRBJ1-1; CDR3 length: 16; CDR3 protein: CASSLGRHLSNTEAFF; CDR3 DNA: TGCGCCAGCAGCTTGGGTCGACACCTTTCGAACACTGAAGCTTTCTTT
clone size: once; D gene: .; V gene: TRBV29-1; J gene: TRBJ2-3; CDR3 length: 13; CDR3 protein: CSVSMGSTDTQYF; CDR3 DNA: TGCAGCGTTTCAATGGGGAGCACAGATACGCAGTATTTT
clone size: .; D gene: TRBD1; V gene: TRBV9; J gene: TRBJ1-5; CDR3 length: 14; CDR3 protein: CASSPRQGSQPQHF; CDR3 DNA: TGTGCCAGCAGCCCCCGACAGGGGAGTCAGCCCCAGCATTTT
clone size: .; D gene: .; V gene: TRBV23-1; J gene: TRBJ2-7; CDR3 length: 9; CDR3 protein: CASSHSGGF; CDR3 DNA: TGCGCCAGCAGTCACTCAGGCGGTTTC